The TCR beta chain under discussion was sequenced for a study of cytomegalovirus exposure and HLA in healthy donors. PCR amplification relied on 60 Vbeta primers (plus 13 Jbeta primers). The data were produced by immunoSEQ multiplex PCR, yet TCRdb's version contains in-frame clones alone and is incomplete. The table lists 170,000 or so clones, about 80% of them singletons. CDR1 and CDR2 from the germline V gene are SGHTA and FQGTGA. Trimming shortened V by 4 bases and J by 7 bases, and 7 bases separated the two germline ends. The CDR3 is 12 residues long. The source is a middle-aged woman in good health and CMV-seronegative. Sequencing used PBMCs. The V call is TRBV7-3, the J call TRBJ2-2; D gene unclear. The CDR3 spells CASSYIFGELFF. The CDR3 DNA reads as TGTGCCAGCAGCTATATTTTCGGGGAGCTGTTTTTT.